The 23 T cell receptor beta chains below come from one sample, sequenced in a study of Ad26.COV2.S vaccination and SARS-CoV-2 variants. The treatment was: roughly 20 received Ad26.COV2.S at low or high dose, single or two shots; about 5 received placebo; per-sample allocation not given. The investigators took samples on day 63 after the first vaccine or placebo injection. Data came from immunoSEQ multiplex PCR; TCRdb stores just in-frame clones and leaves some out. The sample consists of roughly 400,000 clones, approximately 90% of them appearing once. Material: peripheral blood, obtained in a trial of Ad26.COV2.S vaccine versus placebo. The receptors stem from a person between 18 and 59 years old who received the Ad26.COV2.S COVID-19 vaccine or a placebo.

The chain has TRBV21-1 and TRBJ2-1; the D call TRBD1 from the table was never checked on the DNA. TRBV21-1 is given as a pseudogene. The CDR3 spans 17 residues. The CDR3 loop reads CASSKPLGTGGCNEQFF. The CDR3 coding sequence is TGTGCCAGCAGCAAACCCCTCGGGACAGGGGGCTGCAATGAGCAGTTCTTC.

This sequence joins TRBV5-1 and TRBJ2-7; 11 nucleotides align to TRBD1. V was pared by 0 bases and J by 2 bases, with 1 base of the junction left unmatched. Germline V CDR1 and CDR2: SGHRS, YFSETQ. The CDR3 consists of 15 residues. CDR3 sequence reads: CASSLGGQGAYEQYF. CDR3 nucleotide sequence: TGCGCCAGCAGCTTGGGGGGACAGGGGGCCTACGAGCAGTACTTC.

This clone turned up a few times. The chain joins TRBV4-3 to TRBJ1-1, with D unresolved. Trimming pared 0 bases from V and 1 base from J, leaving 9 bases between. CDR3 length equals 15 residues. Germline V lookup: CDR1 LGHNA, CDR2 YSLEER. The CDR3 nucleotides are TGCGCCAGCAGCCAAGATCGGTACGGGAACACTGAAGCTTTCTTT. Protein sequence: CASSQDRYGNTEAFF.

The chain is built from TRBV5-1 and TRBJ2-7; possibly TRBD1 for D (6 bases). V shed 1 base and J shed 0 bases, with 8 bases lying between them. Germline CDR1 and CDR2: SGHRS and YFSETQ. The CDR3 extends over 14 amino acids. Here the CDR3 reads CASSLLTGSYEQYF. In DNA, the CDR3 is TGCGCCAGCAGCTTGTTGACAGGCTCCTACGAGCAGTACTTC.

This sequence joins TRBV7-9 and TRBJ2-1, with D possibly called TRBD1 or TRBD2 (5 bases each). V lost 5 bases and J 4 bases, leaving 18 bases between the germline ends. This CDR3 is built from 16 residues. Germline V CDR1 and CDR2: SEHNR, FQNEAQ (reference sequence). The CDR3 loop reads CASSVGTALQYNEQFF. CDR3 sequence (DNA): TGTGCCAGCAGCGTCGGGACCGCACTACAGTACAATGAGCAGTTCTTC.

The rearrangement joins TRBV5-1 to TRBJ1-4; D may be TRBD1 (5 bases). CDR1 and CDR2 (germline): SGHRS, YFSETQ. With 4 bases removed from V and 0 bases from J, the gap between germline ends came to 10 bases. CDR3 length equals 15 residues. The CDR3 region has the DNA TGCGCCAGCAGCATGGGGCACGCAACTAATGAAAAACTGTTTTTT. Its translation: CASSMGHATNEKLFF.

The CDR3 coding sequence is TGTGCCTGGAGTGCCAGGGGGCCCTATGGCTACACCTTC. Translation: CAWSARGPYGYTF. The V gene is TRBV30, the J gene TRBJ1-2, with 8 bases matching TRBD1. Germline V lookup: CDR1 GTSNPN, CDR2 SVGIG (reference sequence). The CDR3 runs 13 residues. V lost 1 base to trimming and J lost 4 bases; unmatched junction nucleotides: 2. Supplemented by reference TRBV30 and TRBJ1-2, the full variable domain reads SQTIHQWPATLVQPVGSPLSLECTVEGTSNPNLYWYRQAAGRGLQLLFYSVGIGQISSEVPQNLSASRPQDRQFILSSKKLLLSDSGFYLCAWSARGPYGYTFGSGTRLTVV.

The V call is TRBV19, the J call TRBJ1-5; tentative D call: TRBD1 (6 bases). V dropped 5 bases and J dropped 4 bases, with 15 bases sitting between them. Germline V gene data show CDR1 as LNHDA and CDR2 as SQIVND (reference sequence). The CDR3 has 15 amino acids. The DNA for the CDR3 is TGTGCCAGTAGTTTGGTGACAGGTGGGAATCAGCCCCAGCATTTT. Translated: CASSLVTGGNQPQHF.

The rearrangement links TRBV6-5 to TRBJ2-1; 8 nucleotides agree with TRBD2. Trimming took 0 bases from V and 10 from J; bases not matched to a gene: 8. CDR3 length: 15 amino acids. Germline CDR1 MNHEY, CDR2 SVGAGI. DNA of the CDR3: TGTGCCAGCAGTTACTCGGGTGGACTAGCAGGAGAGCAGTTCTTC. Encoded protein: CASSYSGGLAGEQFF.

The V call is TRBV19, the J call TRBJ2-5; 11 nucleotides match TRBD1. CDR3 size: 15 residues. Trimming cost V 3 bases and J 5 bases; bases outside gene matches: 5. CDR1 and CDR2 from the germline V gene are LNHDA and SQIVND (reference sequence). The DNA of the CDR3 is TGTGCCAGTAGTATTGGGACAGGGGGAGGGGAGACCCAGTACTTC. This codes for CASSIGTGGGETQYF.

This clone was observed once. The rearrangement joins TRBV11-2 to TRBJ2-5; D might be TRBD1 (5 bases). V was cut by 5 bases and J by 5 bases, with 12 bases left in between. Germline lookup yields CDR1 SGHAT and CDR2 FQNNGV. The CDR3 sequence is 13 residues long. CDR3: CASSLGVVETQYF. The CDR3 coding sequence is TGTGCCAGCAGCCTAGGGGTTGTGGAGACCCAGTACTTC.

The CDR3 reads CASSLYDTQYF. In DNA form, the CDR3 reads TGTGCCAGCAGCTTATACGATACGCAGTATTTT. The rearrangement links TRBV5-6 to TRBJ2-3; D unresolved. The CDR3 runs 11 residues. Germline assignment: CDR1 SGHDT and CDR2 YYEEEE. Trimming stripped 2 bases from V and 6 bases from J, with 4 bases between.

The rearrangement links TRBV7-2 to TRBJ1-4, with D unresolved. The CDR3 loop spans 15 amino acids. The V end lost 5 bases, the J end lost 8 bases, and 18 bases lay between the germline ends. Germline CDR1 is SGHTA and CDR2 is FQGNSA. CDR3 bases: TGTGCCAGCAGCCCGACGGGATACGGTTGGGAAAAACTGTTTTTT. This translates into CASSPTGYGWEKLFF.

This clone was observed a few times. Mismatch with germline at one junction end may stem from a read error. The chain is built from TRBV7-3 and TRBJ1-6, with D tentatively TRBD1 (6 bases). This CDR3 has 15 amino acids. Germline loops: CDR1 SGHTA, CDR2 FQGTGA. CDR3 sequence: CASSFTGLVNPPLHF. In nucleotides, the CDR3 is TGTGCCAGCAGCTTCACAGGGCTCGTTAATCCACCCCTCCACTTT.

The V gene is TRBV18, the J gene TRBJ1-1; TRBD1 agrees at 7 bases. The length of the CDR3 is 15 residues. Germline values: CDR1 KGHSH, CDR2 LQKENI. J was trimmed by 4 bases and V by 4 bases; bases with no gene match: 9. The CDR3 DNA follows: TGTGCCAGCTCACTATTGACAGGGACTCCCACTGAAGCTTTCTTT. This codes for CASSLLTGTPTEAFF.

This clone was observed a single time. The chain uses TRBV5-6 and TRBJ2-7, with 7 bases aligning to TRBD1. The trim removed 0 bases at V and 6 bases at J, leaving 6 bases unmatched. The CDR3 sequence is 14 residues long. Germline-derived CDR1 and CDR2 are SGHDT and YYEEEE. The CDR3 reads CASSLGQGTGEQYF. In DNA form, the CDR3 reads TGTGCCAGCAGCTTGGGACAGGGTACAGGCGAGCAGTACTTC.

This clone was observed a handful of times. This rearrangement joins TRBV6-5 to TRBJ1-4; 7 bases fit TRBD1. V lost 9 bases and J lost 2; bases outside the gene matches: 3. Germline lookup yields CDR1 MNHEY and CDR2 SVGAGI. The CDR3 sequence is 13 residues long. The CDR3 here is CASMTGTNEKLFF. CDR3 bases: TGTGCCAGTATGACAGGGACTAATGAAAAACTGTTTTTT.

The rearrangement uses TRBV30 and TRBJ2-7; maybe TRBD2 (6 bases). The CDR3 consists of 13 residues. Trimming removed 5 bases from V and 2 bases from J, with 13 bases in between. Per the germline V gene, CDR1 is GTSNPN and CDR2 is SVGIG (reference sequence). CDR3 sequence: CAWCRGVTYEQYF. CDR3 in DNA: TGTGCCTGGTGCCGCGGGGTCACCTACGAGCAGTACTTC.

The chain combines TRBV5-8 with TRBJ1-5; D might be TRBD1 (5 bases). With 2 bases removed from V and 0 bases from J, the gap between germline ends came to 6 bases. CDR3 size: 14 residues. CDR1 is SGHTS, CDR2 YDEGEE, per germline. CDR3 sequence reads: CASSLRGSNQPQHF. The CDR3, as DNA: TGTGCCAGCAGCTTAAGGGGTAGCAATCAGCCCCAGCATTTT.

This rearrangement joins TRBV3-1 (or the pseudogene TRBV3-2) to TRBJ1-1; D unresolved. From germline, CDR1 is LGHDT and CDR2 YNNKEL (reference sequence). V lost 3 bases and J lost 4, with 9 bases in between. The CDR3 totals 13 residues. CDR3 DNA: TGTGCCAGCAGCCACTTGTCAGTCACTGAAGCTTTCTTT. As protein: CASSHLSVTEAFF.

V and J are TRBV5-5 and TRBJ2-1, with 7 bases that match TRBD1. The CDR3 totals 14 residues. CDR1 is SGHKS and CDR2 is YYEKEE in the germline V gene (reference sequence). J gave up 9 bases and V 4 bases, and 10 bases lay outside the gene matches. CDR3 nucleotide sequence: TGTGCCAGCAGCCCCTTCCGGACAGGTCTTGAGCAGTTCTTC. This sequence encodes CASSPFRTGLEQFF. Combining the CDR3 with reference TRBV5-5 and TRBJ2-1 gives the whole variable domain DAGVTQSPTHLIKTRGQQVTLRCSPISGHKSVSWYQQVLGQGPQFIFQYYEKEERGRGNFPDRFSARQFPNYSSELNVNALLLGDSALYLCASSPFRTGLEQFFGPGTRLTVL.

This chain connects TRBV5-8 to TRBJ2-6; D is unclear. Between the trimmed V and J ends, which lost 0 bases and 5 bases, there was a span of 9 bases. This CDR3 region has 15 residues. Germline assignment: CDR1 SGHTS and CDR2 YDEGEE. The CDR3 protein is CASSLGMGRANVLTF. The CDR3 DNA follows: TGTGCCAGCAGCTTGGGGATGGGTAGGGCCAACGTCCTGACTTTC.

The rearrangement links TRBV27 to TRBJ2-1; D unresolved. This CDR3 comprises 15 residues. Germline CDR1 is MNHEY and CDR2 is SMNVEV (reference sequence). Trimming took 5 bases from V and 0 from J, leaving 11 bases between them. DNA for the CDR3: TGTGCCAGCAGTCTAGTGTCCAGCTCCTACAATGAGCAGTTCTTC. Amino acid sequence: CASSLVSSSYNEQFF.